This T cell receptor (beta chain) derives from a study of blood T cell repertoires in COVID-19. Study background: There were acute and convalescent COVID-19 samples, and they came from the United States, Italy and Spain.

CDR3 length equals 12 residues. Germline loops: CDR1 LGHDT, CDR2 YNNKEL (reference sequence). V lost 6 bases to trimming and J lost 14 bases, with 19 bases between them. Measured with immunoSEQ multiplex PCR; TCRdb has only the in-frame clones, and not every one. Of around 120,000 clones in the sample, approximately 87% were seen once. The sequence was collected from a man aged 65 to 85 who had recovered from COVID-19. This chain connects TRBV3-1 (or the pseudogene TRBV3-2) to TRBJ1-1, with TRBD1 as a possible D gene (6 bases). Sequenced: peripheral blood. This chain's CDR3 is CASRSKGGQSFF. The CDR3 DNA reads as TGTGCCAGCAGGAGTAAGGGGGGGCAATCGTTCTTT.